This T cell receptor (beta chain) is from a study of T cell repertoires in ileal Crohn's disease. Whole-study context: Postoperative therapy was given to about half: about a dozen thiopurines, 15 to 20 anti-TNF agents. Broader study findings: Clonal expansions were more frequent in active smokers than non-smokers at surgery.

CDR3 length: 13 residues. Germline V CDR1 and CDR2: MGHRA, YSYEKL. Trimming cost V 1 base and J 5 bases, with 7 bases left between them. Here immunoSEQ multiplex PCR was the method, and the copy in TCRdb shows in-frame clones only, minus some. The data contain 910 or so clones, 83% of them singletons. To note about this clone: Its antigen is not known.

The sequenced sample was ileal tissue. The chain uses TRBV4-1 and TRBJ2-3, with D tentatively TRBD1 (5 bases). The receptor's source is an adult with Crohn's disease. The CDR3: CASSQGQGDTQYF. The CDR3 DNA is TGCGCCAGCAGCCAAGGTCAGGGAGATACGCAGTATTTT.